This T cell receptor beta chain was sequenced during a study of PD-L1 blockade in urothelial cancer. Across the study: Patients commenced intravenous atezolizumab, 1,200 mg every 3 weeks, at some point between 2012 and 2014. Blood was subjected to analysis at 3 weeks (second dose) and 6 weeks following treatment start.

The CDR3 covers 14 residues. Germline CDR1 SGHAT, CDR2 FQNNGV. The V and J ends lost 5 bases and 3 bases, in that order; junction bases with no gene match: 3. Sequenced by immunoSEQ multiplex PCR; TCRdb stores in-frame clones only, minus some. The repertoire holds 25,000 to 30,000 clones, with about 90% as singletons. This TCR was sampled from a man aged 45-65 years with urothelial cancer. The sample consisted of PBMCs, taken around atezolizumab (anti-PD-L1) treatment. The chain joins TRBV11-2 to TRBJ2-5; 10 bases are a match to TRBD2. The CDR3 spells CASSLSGGKETQYF. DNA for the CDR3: TGTGCCAGCAGCCTTAGCGGGGGGAAAGAGACCCAGTACTTC.